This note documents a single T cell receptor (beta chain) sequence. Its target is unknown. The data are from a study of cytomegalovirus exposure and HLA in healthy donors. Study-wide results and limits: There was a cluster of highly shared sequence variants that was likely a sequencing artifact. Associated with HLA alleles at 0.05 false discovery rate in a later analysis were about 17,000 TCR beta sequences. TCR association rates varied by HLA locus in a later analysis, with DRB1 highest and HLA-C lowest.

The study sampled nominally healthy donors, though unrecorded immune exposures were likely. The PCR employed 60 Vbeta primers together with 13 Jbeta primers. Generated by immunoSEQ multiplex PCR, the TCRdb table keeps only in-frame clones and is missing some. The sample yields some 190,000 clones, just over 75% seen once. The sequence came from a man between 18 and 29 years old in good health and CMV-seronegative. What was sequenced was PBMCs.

CDR3 sequence: CASRRTGKTDTQYF. As DNA, the CDR3 is TGTGCCAGCAGGAGGACAGGGAAAACAGATACGCAGTATTTT. The V gene is TRBV27, the J gene TRBJ2-3; 8 positions agree with TRBD1. Germline CDR1 MNHEY, CDR2 SMNVEV (reference sequence). This CDR3 region has 14 residues. The V segment lost 6 bases and the J segment 3 bases; nucleotides outside the gene matches: 5.